This TCR beta chain was captured by sequencing in a study of somatic mutations in cytotoxic T cells in rheumatoid arthritis. Study context: Sorted by flow to nearly 100% purity were some V beta antibody-stained T-cell populations, including V beta1+ cells sequenced for TCRB.

The germline V and J ends were trimmed by 5 bases and 7 bases, with 17 bases remaining between them. Germline loops: CDR1 MDHEN, CDR2 SYDVKM. This CDR3 spans 15 amino acids. Clones were sequenced by immunoSEQ multiplex PCR, and TCRdb holds only the in-frame ones, with some missing. The data show approximately 20,000 clones, roughly 87% seen once. This clone was recorded once. Its target is not known. Study outcomes and limitations: A significant difference in CD8+ T-cell clonality was not found between rheumatoid arthritis patients and age-matched healthy controls.

The sequenced material came from CD8+ T cells sorted from blood. The receptor was derived from a woman aged 50 to 65 in good health. The V call is TRBV28, the J call TRBJ2-2; D may be TRBD1 (6 bases). CDR3 coding DNA: TGTGCCAGCAGTAGCCCTCGAACAGGGCTCGGGGAGCTGTTTTTT. Residues: CASSSPRTGLGELFF.